This T cell receptor beta chain originates from a study of blood T cell repertoires in COVID-19. Study information: Collection of acute and convalescent COVID-19 samples took place in the United States, Italy and Spain. Sample material is recorded as cDNA or gDNA derived from T cells, B-cell-depleted T cells, or PBMCs.

Sequencing used immunoSEQ multiplex PCR; TCRdb keeps in-frame clones, though not all of them. The data show roughly 120,000 clones, with roughly 72% seen just once and 5.5% to 7.5% held by the top ten. The CDR3 loop spans 15 amino acids. Germline CDR1 and CDR2: MNHEY and SVGEGT. V lost 0 bases and J 5 bases, leaving 12 bases between the germline ends. The table lists this clone with a few counts. The material sequenced was peripheral blood. The chain combines TRBV6-2 or TRBV6-3 with TRBJ2-3; possibly TRBD2 for D (6 bases). The receptor comes from a man at least 80 years old with COVID-19, enrolled during active disease. CDR3 nucleotides: TGTGCCAGCAGTTACTCCTGGGGAGGTAGAGATACGCAGTATTTT. This codes for CASSYSWGGRDTQYF.